The 23 T cell receptor beta chains below come from one sample, sequenced in a study of graft-versus-host responses after intestinal transplantation. No antigen has been assigned to these receptors. TCRdb keeps only in-frame clones here, not all; method: immunoSEQ multiplex PCR. Among 70,000 to 95,000 clones, 85% to 90% were seen once, and the ten largest hold approximately 0.11%. Sequencing was performed on unstimulated CD4+ T cells sorted from spleen or lymph node cells, taken before intestinal transplant. The receptors originated from a human donor who received an intestinal transplant.

CDR3 sequence reads: CASSRGAQETQYF. The CDR3 DNA is TGTGCCAGCAGTCGGGGGGCCCAAGAGACCCAGTACTTC. J is TRBJ2-5 and V is TRBV7-3; D is possibly TRBD2 (7 bases). The CDR3 spans 13 residues. Trimming removed 6 bases from V and 1 base from J, with 9 bases in between. Germline V gene data show CDR1 as SGHTA and CDR2 as FQGTGA.

CDR3 amino acids: CASSYRAGGGNSPLHF. In DNA form, the CDR3 reads TGTGCCAGCAGTTATAGGGCGGGAGGTGGCAATTCACCCCTCCACTTT. The rearrangement links TRBV6-5 to TRBJ1-6; D is ambiguous. Germline assignment: CDR1 MNHEY and CDR2 SVGAGI. The germline V and J ends were trimmed by 3 bases and 7 bases, with 16 bases remaining between them. This CDR3 comprises 16 residues.

This chain uses TRBV5-6 with TRBJ2-3; D unresolved. CDR1 is SGHDT, CDR2 YYEEEE, per germline. The V and J ends lost 4 bases and 2 bases respectively, with 8 bases between them. The CDR3 is 13 residues long. The chain's CDR3 is CASSLRLTDTQYF. Written as DNA, the CDR3 is TGTGCCAGCAGCCTCCGACTCACAGATACGCAGTATTTT.

This CDR3 reads CASSLGLAGPSSYEQYF. The DNA for the CDR3 is TGTGCCAGCAGCCTGGGACTAGCGGGGCCTAGCTCCTACGAGCAGTACTTC. The V and J genes are TRBV7-2 and TRBJ2-7; 13 bases map to TRBD2. Germline values: CDR1 SGHTA, CDR2 FQGNSA. The CDR3 sequence is 17 residues long. V shed 5 bases, J shed 0 bases, and the junction held 7 bases outside the gene matches. Full variable domain (outside the CDR3, taken from reference TRBV7-2 and TRBJ2-7): GAGVSQSPSNKVTEKGKDVELRCDPISGHTALYWYRQSLGQGLEFLIYFQGNSAPDKSGLPSDRFSAERTGGSVSTLTIQRTQQEDSAVYLCASSLGLAGPSSYEQYFGPGTRLTVT.

The chain employs TRBV18 and TRBJ1-4; D unresolved. V shed 4 bases and J shed 7 bases, with 10 bases lying between them. Germline lookup yields CDR1 KGHSH and CDR2 LQKENI. This CDR3 has 13 residues. The CDR3 region is CASSRGETEKLFF. As DNA, the CDR3 is TGTGCCAGCTCACGCGGGGAGACTGAAAAACTGTTTTTT.

The rearrangement joins TRBV6-5 to TRBJ1-5; D is possibly TRBD1 (6 bases). The ends were cut back, 6 bases at V and 2 bases at J, with 14 bases in the middle. Germline V gene sequence: CDR1 MNHEY, CDR2 SVGAGI. This CDR3 spans 15 amino acids. Written as DNA, the CDR3 is TGTGCCAGCAGGGGGTTAGGGGGTGGCAATCAGCCCCAGCATTTT. Amino acids: CASRGLGGGNQPQHF.

This chain connects TRBV25-1 to TRBJ1-2; 7 bases are a match to TRBD1. The junction had 7 bases not matched to a gene; V was cut back by 6 bases and J by 3 bases. Germline loops: CDR1 MGHDK, CDR2 SYGVNS. CDR3 size: 14 residues. CDR3 DNA sequence: TGTGCCAGCAGACCCCGACAGGGAGACTATGGCTACACCTTC. Its protein product is CASRPRQGDYGYTF.

The chain carries TRBV6-5 and TRBJ1-3; 7 nucleotides match TRBD1. V trimming: 6 bases; J trimming: 0 bases; junction bases outside the gene matches: 5. This CDR3 is built from 15 residues. The germline gives CDR1 MNHEY, CDR2 SVGAGI. This CDR3 is CASSLDRDSGNTIYF. CDR3 coding DNA: TGTGCCAGCAGCCTTGACAGGGACTCTGGAAACACCATATATTTT.

This clone was counted a single time. The chain uses TRBV10-3 and TRBJ1-2, with a possible D match to TRBD1 (6 bases). The CDR3 totals 14 residues. Trimming stripped 8 bases from V and 4 bases from J, with 17 bases between. Germline values: CDR1 ENHRY, CDR2 SYGVKD. This CDR3 is CAIGKETGPYGYTF. DNA for the CDR3: TGTGCCATCGGGAAGGAGACAGGCCCCTATGGCTACACCTTC.

This chain joins TRBV5-3 and TRBJ2-1, with a tentative D call TRBD1 (6 bases). TRBV5-3 has ORF status, its function being uncertain. The CDR3 is 13 amino acids. V lost 4 bases and J lost 5, with 10 bases in between. The CDR3 protein is CARSRTGNNEQFF. The CDR3 DNA reads as TGTGCCAGAAGCCGAACAGGGAACAATGAGCAGTTCTTC.

This chain connects TRBV29-1 to TRBJ1-1, with 7 bases aligning to TRBD1. Germline CDR1 SQVTM, CDR2 ANQGSEA. The CDR3 extends over 12 amino acids. Trimming took 7 bases from V and 3 from J; bases not matched to a gene: 5. CDR3 sequence reads: CSARQGDTEAFF. CDR3 bases: TGCAGCGCCAGACAGGGTGACACTGAAGCTTTCTTT.

The genes are TRBV2 and TRBJ1-1; weak D call: TRBD1 (6 bases). The CDR3 extends over 14 amino acids. Germline V CDR1 and CDR2: SNHLY, FYNNEI. V lost 7 bases and J 3 bases, leaving 15 bases between the germline ends. CDR3 sequence (DNA): TGTGCCAGCATGCGGGGGGCTCGCGACACTGAAGCTTTCTTT. As protein: CASMRGARDTEAFF.

Only one count was recorded for this clone. This chain joins TRBV18 and TRBJ2-3; the D is unclear. CDR3 length: 15 amino acids. V was pared by 2 bases and J by 0 bases, with 9 bases between. Germline-derived CDR1 and CDR2 are KGHSH and LQKENI. The CDR3 spells CASSPGSTSTDTQYF. The CDR3 DNA reads TGTGCCAGCTCACCAGGGTCGACTAGCACAGATACGCAGTATTTT.

The rearrangement joins TRBV19 to TRBJ1-1, with D possibly matching TRBD1 (6 bases). The CDR3 runs to 15 residues. Germline loops: CDR1 LNHDA, CDR2 SQIVND (reference sequence). V was clipped by 4 bases and J by 4 bases, with 16 bases between them. CDR3 bases: TGTGCCAGTAGTAACCACAGGGTAGGACGCACTGAAGCTTTCTTT. Protein: CASSNHRVGRTEAFF.

The V call is TRBV13, the J call TRBJ2-1; the match to TRBD2 covers 11 bases. The CDR3 sequence is 20 residues long. V shed 5 bases, J shed 8 bases, and the junction held 23 bases outside the gene matches. Germline V gene sequence: CDR1 PRHDT, CDR2 FYEKMQ (reference sequence). The CDR3 DNA is TGTGCCAGCAGCGGCCCCGTAACCGGGACTAGCGGCTTCCCGGGCGATGAGCAGTTCTTC. Translation gives CASSGPVTGTSGFPGDEQFF.

The chain carries TRBV6-5 and TRBJ1-2; weak D call: TRBD1 (5 bases). The CDR3 length is 13 residues. Germline V gives CDR1 MNHEY, CDR2 SVGAGI. V was shortened by 2 bases and J by 4 bases, with 8 bases between the two germline ends. The DNA of the CDR3 is TGTGCCAGCAGTTACGTTGGGGCCTATGGCTACACCTTC. It encodes CASSYVGAYGYTF.

The chain is built from TRBV19 and TRBJ2-7; D gene unclear. This CDR3 has 14 amino acids. Between the trimmed V and J ends, which lost 3 bases and 1 base, there was a span of 10 bases. The germline V gene has CDR1 LNHDA and CDR2 SQIVND (reference sequence). CDR3 amino acids: CASSIQAPSYEQYF. The CDR3 coding sequence is TGTGCCAGTAGTATTCAGGCTCCTTCCTACGAGCAGTACTTC.

The rearrangement links TRBV10-3 to TRBJ1-1; D unclear. The germline V gene encodes CDR1 ENHRY and CDR2 SYGVKD. The CDR3 sequence is 14 residues long. V gave up 4 bases and J gave up 1 base, with 10 bases separating them. The CDR3 bases are TGTGCCATCAGTGGGGAGGCGACGAACACTGAAGCTTTCTTT. Translating it yields CAISGEATNTEAFF.

The rearrangement joins TRBV23-1 to TRBJ1-5; the D is unclear. TRBV23-1 is reported as an ORF; its role is uncertain. V lost 1 base to trimming and J lost 7 bases, with 2 bases between them. The CDR3 totals 11 residues. CDR3 sequence reads: CASSQLQPQHF. Written as DNA, the CDR3 is TGCGCCAGCAGTCAATTACAGCCCCAGCATTTT.

This clone occurred a few times. This chain uses TRBV5-1 with TRBJ1-4; TRBD1 might be the D (5 bases). CDR3 size: 14 residues. V was shortened by 3 bases and J by 4 bases, with 10 bases between the two germline ends. Germline V gives CDR1 SGHRS, CDR2 YFSETQ. The CDR3, as DNA: TGCGCCAGCAGCTCGACAGCCAATAATGAAAAACTGTTTTTT. It codes for CASSSTANNEKLFF.

This clone was recorded a few times. This chain joins TRBV4-1 and TRBJ2-3; TRBD1 is a possible D gene (6 bases). Trimming removed 4 bases at V and 5 bases at J, with 16 bases between. The CDR3 contains 15 residues. The V gene's germline CDR1 is MGHRA and CDR2 YSYEKL. DNA for the CDR3: TGCGCCAGCAGCCCACCGCAGGGGCTGGGAGATACGCAGTATTTT. Amino acids: CASSPPQGLGDTQYF.

The chain recombines TRBV13 with TRBJ2-7; 10 nucleotides match TRBD1. Germline CDR1 PRHDT, CDR2 FYEKMQ (reference sequence). The J segment lost 9 bases and the V segment lost 5 bases, leaving 13 bases of the junction unmatched. This CDR3 spans 15 amino acids. This CDR3 reads CASSLEARDRGRQYF. The CDR3 DNA reads TGTGCCAGCAGCCTAGAGGCCCGGGACAGGGGACGGCAGTACTTC.

The genes are TRBV7-9 and TRBJ2-5; 9 bases line up with TRBD1. V dropped 5 bases and J dropped 4; count of bases not matched to a gene: 8. Germline loops: CDR1 SEHNR, CDR2 FQNEAQ (reference sequence). This CDR3 is built from 15 residues. The CDR3 sequence: CASSRGGQGTETQYF. CDR3 bases: TGTGCCAGCAGCCGAGGGGGACAGGGAACAGAGACCCAGTACTTC.